This TCR beta chain was profiled in a study of cytomegalovirus exposure and HLA in healthy donors. Donors consisted of healthy bone marrow donors. Whole-study results and caveats: Per a prior analysis, the majority of TCR beta V segments were productive roughly 87% or roughly 30% of the time.

Comment on this clone: Its specificity is not known.

The V segment lost 3 bases and the J segment 9 bases; nucleotides outside the gene matches: 10. This CDR3 is built from 14 residues. In germline, CDR1 is SGHRS, CDR2 YFSETQ. PCR was performed using 60 Vbeta and 13 Jbeta primers. Assay: immunoSEQ multiplex PCR; the TCRdb copy retains only in-frame clones and omits some. The table shows about 100,000 clones, with approximately 72% occurring only once. Sequenced sample: PBMCs. The J gene is TRBJ2-3, the V gene TRBV5-1, with 7 bases that match TRBD2. The TCR comes from a man aged 40-50 years in good health and CMV-seropositive. The CDR3 region has the DNA TGCGCCAGCAGCTCCCGTTCGACTAGCAGCACGCAGTATTTT. This encodes CASSSRSTSSTQYF.